The TCR beta chain under discussion was sequenced for a study of lymphopenia after photon versus proton radiotherapy. With V trimmed by 0 bases and J by 0 bases, 3 bases remained unmatched. Germline V lookup: CDR1 MNHEY, CDR2 SVGAGI. This CDR3 has 16 residues. Some clones are missing from TCRdb's copy, which holds only in-frame ones; the method was immunoSEQ multiplex PCR. The sample holds 55,000 to 85,000 clones, under 95% seen once. The specimen comprised peripheral blood, sampled from a patient treated with photon-based radiotherapy. The sequence was obtained from a woman in her forties with cholangiocarcinoma. The genes are TRBV6-5 and TRBJ2-7, with 9 bases lining up with TRBD1. Here the CDR3 DNA reads TGTGCCAGCAGTTACTCACAGGGGGCTACCTCCTACGAGCAGTACTTC. Protein product: CASSYSQGATSYEQYF.